This T cell receptor (beta chain) was identified in a study of cytomegalovirus exposure and HLA in healthy donors. This clone is a singleton in its sample. The CDR3 has 15 residues. V lost 4 bases and J 7 bases, leaving 20 bases between the germline ends. Germline loops: CDR1 MGHRA, CDR2 YSYEKL. The PCR was carried out with 60 Vbeta primers and 13 Jbeta primers. Measured with immunoSEQ multiplex PCR; TCRdb has only the in-frame clones, and not every one. The data show roughly 150,000 clones, 80% to 85% seen once. The sequence was obtained from a man aged 50-59 years in good health and CMV-seropositive. The sequenced sample was PBMCs. The J gene is TRBJ2-7, the V gene TRBV4-1; the D gene is possibly TRBD1 (6 bases). CDR3 nucleotide sequence: TGCGCCAGCAGCCCGACTTGGACAGATTCTAAGGAGCAGTACTTC. Its protein product is CASSPTWTDSKEQYF.